Following are 19 T cell receptor beta chains from one sample sequenced in a study of PD-1 blockade in classical Hodgkin lymphoma. Sequencing was performed with immunoSEQ multiplex PCR; in TCRdb, only in-frame clones are kept and a portion is missing. The table shows 20,000 to 25,000 clones, with 80% occurring only once. The time point: cycle 4 day 1 (C4D1), after about 6 weeks of nivolumab. Patients all relapsed after autologous stem cell transplantation, and there was variation in brentuximab vedotin exposure. This specimen consisted of peripheral blood mononuclear cells (PBMCs), obtained before the fourth cycle of nivolumab. Source of these receptors: a human donor with classical Hodgkin lymphoma.

V usage is TRBV5-6 and J usage is TRBJ2-5, with TRBD1 identical over 10 bases. Germline assignment: CDR1 SGHDT and CDR2 YYEEEE. The CDR3 covers 16 residues. With 4 bases clipped from V and 5 bases from J, the junction kept 11 bases outside the gene matches. CDR3 sequence reads: CASSPEPGQGSETQYF. CDR3 bases: TGTGCCAGCAGCCCAGAACCGGGACAGGGGTCGGAGACCCAGTACTTC.

The genes are TRBV18 and TRBJ1-2, with D perhaps matching TRBD1 (6 bases). Deletions cut 4 bases from V and 4 bases from J, with 7 bases between. Germline loops: CDR1 KGHSH, CDR2 LQKENI. This CDR3 contains 12 residues. The CDR3 coding sequence is TGTGCCAGCTCACTGGACAGCTATGGCTACACCTTC. Encoded protein: CASSLDSYGYTF.

A single count supports this clone. V gene TRBV30 combines with J gene TRBJ2-5; D ambiguous. The length of the CDR3 is 13 residues. Trimming took off 1 base at V and 1 base at J, with 7 bases between the two ends. Germline assignment: CDR1 GTSNPN and CDR2 SVGIG (reference sequence). The DNA of the CDR3 is TGTGCCTGGAGTGGGAATATCCAAGAGACCCAGTACTTC. Residues: CAWSGNIQETQYF.

The rearrangement uses TRBV4-2 and TRBJ2-5; D is possibly TRBD2 (6 bases). This CDR3 is built from 16 residues. The ends were cut back, 0 bases at V and 2 bases at J, with 13 bases in the middle. Per the germline V gene, CDR1 is LGHNA and CDR2 is YNFKEQ. CDR3 in amino acids: CASSQEGRTIQETQYF. As DNA, the CDR3 is TGTGCCAGCAGCCAAGAAGGTAGGACTATACAAGAGACCCAGTACTTC.

This clone came up once. The chain couples TRBV18 to TRBJ2-7, with 9 positions matching TRBD2. The CDR3 contains 14 residues. In germline, CDR1 is KGHSH, CDR2 LQKENI. V was pared by 6 bases and J by 4 bases, with 7 bases of the junction left unmatched. In DNA, the CDR3 is TGTGCCAGCTCCCCGCCAGCGGGGGGATACGAGCAGTACTTC. Encoded protein: CASSPPAGGYEQYF.

This clone was found once. The chain carries TRBV4-2 and TRBJ1-1; possibly TRBD1 for D (5 bases). Trimming cost V 4 bases and J 1 base, with 10 bases left between them. The CDR3 totals 14 residues. In germline, CDR1 is LGHNA, CDR2 YNFKEQ. The CDR3 DNA sequence: TGTGCCAGCAGCCCCGGGACGCGGAACACTGAAGCTTTCTTT. It yields the protein CASSPGTRNTEAFF.

The V gene is TRBV4-2, the J gene TRBJ1-1; the D is unclear. Trimming pared 4 bases from V and 0 bases from J, leaving 12 bases between. This CDR3 spans 15 amino acids. The germline CDR1 and CDR2 sequences are LGHNA and YNFKEQ. The CDR3 sequence: CASSPRVSMNTEAFF. Written as DNA, the CDR3 is TGTGCCAGCAGCCCCCGGGTCTCGATGAACACTGAAGCTTTCTTT.

The chain is built from TRBV11-2 and TRBJ1-1; 10 bases are a match to TRBD1. Trimming took 5 bases from V and 1 from J; bases not matched to a gene: 10. The germline V gene encodes CDR1 SGHAT and CDR2 FQNNGV. This CDR3 has 17 amino acids. CDR3 sequence (DNA): TGTGCCAGCAGCGCAGTTTGGACAGGGGGTAAGAACACTGAAGCTTTCTTT. This gives the protein CASSAVWTGGKNTEAFF.

The chain uses TRBV6-1 and TRBJ1-5, with 11 bases aligning to TRBD1. Losses at the gene ends were 6 bases for V and 6 bases for J; bases not matched to a gene: 4. CDR3 length: 14 residues. Germline CDR1 is MNHNS and CDR2 is SASEGT. The CDR3 loop is CASRGQGAGQPQHF. The CDR3 DNA reads as TGTGCCAGCAGAGGACAGGGGGCTGGTCAGCCCCAGCATTTT.

The V and J genes are TRBV7-6 and TRBJ1-3, with D perhaps TRBD1 (5 bases). The CDR3 totals 16 residues. Trimming left V 5 bases short and J 4 bases short, with 18 bases between. Germline V gives CDR1 SGHVS, CDR2 FNYEAQ. CDR3 sequence: CASSPRDGPGGNTIYF. The CDR3 region has the DNA TGTGCCAGCAGCCCAAGGGACGGCCCCGGCGGAAACACCATATATTTT.

This clone was seen once. The chain employs TRBV5-6 and TRBJ2-7, with D maybe TRBD2 (7 bases). This CDR3 is built from 15 residues. V lost 4 bases and J 6 bases, leaving 20 bases between the germline ends. Per germline, CDR1 SGHDT and CDR2 YYEEEE. DNA for the CDR3: TGTGCCAGCAGCCCCGCGGGGGCAGCGGGGAGCGAGCAGTACTTC. Amino acids: CASSPAGAAGSEQYF.

V and J are TRBV7-9 and TRBJ2-5; possibly TRBD2 for D (7 bases). Germline CDR1 reads SEHNR; CDR2 reads FQNEAQ (reference sequence). Trimming removed 8 bases at V and 4 bases at J, with 20 bases between. This CDR3 comprises 15 residues. The CDR3 protein is CASEDGEGGRETQYF. The CDR3 nucleotides read TGTGCCAGCGAGGACGGGGAGGGGGGGCGAGAGACCCAGTACTTC.

This clone has a handful of counts. The chain links TRBV19 to TRBJ2-7; 10 nucleotides align to TRBD2. The CDR3 runs 13 residues. Trimming removed 3 bases from V and 6 bases from J; junction bases left unmatched: 2. CDR1 and CDR2 from the germline V gene are LNHDA and SQIVND (reference sequence). The CDR3 DNA reads TGTGCCAGTAGTATCCGGACTAGCGGCGAGCAGTACTTC. As protein: CASSIRTSGEQYF.

This clone was counted between two and nine times. The chain employs TRBV2 and TRBJ1-2; D not certain. From germline, CDR1 is SNHLY and CDR2 FYNNEI. The CDR3 has 8 amino acids. Between the trimmed V and J ends, which lost 6 bases and 8 bases, there was a span of 1 base. Here the CDR3 reads CASRGYTF. The CDR3 DNA reads as TGTGCCAGCAGGGGCTACACCTTC.

This chain uses TRBV9 with TRBJ1-1, with a possible D match to TRBD1 (5 bases). Trimming left V 6 bases short and J 4 bases short, with 13 bases between. The CDR3 contains 13 residues. Germline values: CDR1 SGDLS, CDR2 YYNGEE. This CDR3 is CASIRLQGTEAFF. In DNA, the CDR3 is TGTGCCAGCATCAGACTCCAGGGCACTGAAGCTTTCTTT.

The rearrangement uses TRBV7-3 and TRBJ2-5, with 9 positions matching TRBD2. The CDR3 consists of 13 residues. The V segment lost 6 bases and the J segment 3 bases; nucleotides outside the gene matches: 2. Germline loops: CDR1 SGHTA, CDR2 FQGTGA. CDR3 coding DNA: TGTGCCAGCAGTCGCGGGGGGGAAGAGACCCAGTACTTC. Amino acid sequence: CASSRGGEETQYF. The variable domain in full, with the rest retrieved from reference TRBV7-3 and TRBJ2-5, is GAGVSQTPSNKVTEKGKYVELRCDPISGHTALYWYRQSLGQGPEFLIYFQGTGAADDSGLPNDRFFAVRPEGSVSTLKIQRTERGDSAVYLCASSRGGEETQYFGPGTRLLVL.

The chain combines TRBV6-1 with TRBJ1-1; maybe TRBD1 (5 bases). This CDR3 contains 13 residues. The germline V gene has CDR1 MNHNS and CDR2 SASEGT. The V gene lost 1 base and the J gene lost 11 bases, with 14 bases spanning the gap. The CDR3 spells CASSEGAWGLAFF. The CDR3 coding sequence is TGTGCCAGCAGTGAAGGGGCATGGGGGTTGGCTTTCTTT.

J is TRBJ2-1 and V is TRBV29-1; possibly TRBD1 or TRBD2 for D (5 bases each). Germline loops: CDR1 SQVTM, CDR2 ANQGSEA. The ends were cut back, 4 bases at V and 0 bases at J, with 16 bases in the middle. The CDR3 has 16 amino acids. This CDR3 reads CSVGGATENSYNEQFF. The CDR3 nucleotides read TGCAGCGTTGGAGGGGCCACTGAAAACTCCTACAATGAGCAGTTCTTC.

The chain is built from TRBV27 and TRBJ1-2; D is ambiguous. Germline CDR1 MNHEY, CDR2 SMNVEV (reference sequence). This CDR3 contains 13 residues. V lost 5 bases and J lost 8, with 15 bases in between. The CDR3 reads CASSPNSAAGYTF. The DNA for the CDR3 is TGTGCCAGCAGTCCCAATTCCGCAGCAGGCTACACCTTC.